The source of this T cell receptor beta chain is a study of T cells in Graves' hyperthyroidism and ophthalmopathy. It was RNA transcripts that yielded the amplified TCR beta CDR3 regions. Primed by the HTBI set, a first-round RT-PCR was run on the TCR CDR3. Using its own MiXCR run on the multiplex PCR reads, TCRdb lists one record per CDR3 protein. Of a few hundred thousand distinct CDR3 sequences listed, about 15% are singletons. This clonotype has a count of ten or more. The germline V gene encodes CDR1 SGHRS and CDR2 YFSETQ. V lost 4 bases and J lost 6; bases outside the gene matches: 3. There are 14 residues in the CDR3.

This clonotype was obtained from a woman between 50 and 59 years old with Graves' hyperthyroidism. Sequencing input: blood. The V and J genes are TRBV5-1 and TRBJ2-1, with TRBD2 matching 11 bases. As DNA, the CDR3 is TGCGCCAGCAGCGGACTAGCGGGCCTCAATGAGCAGTTCTTC. Protein sequence: CASSGLAGLNEQFF.